This T cell receptor beta chain was sequenced during a study of T cells and Merkel cell carcinoma outcomes. Broader study findings: Merkel cell carcinoma outcomes were reportedly predicted by repertoire and T-cell density.

Details on this clone: What it binds is not known.

Generated by immunoSEQ multiplex PCR, the TCRdb table keeps only in-frame clones and is missing some. This sample carries a few thousand clones, roughly 91% of them seen once, and the ten largest clones take around 7%. Germline CDR1 and CDR2: GTSNPN and SVGIG (reference sequence). This CDR3 has 12 residues. Deletions cut 1 base from V and 4 bases from J, with 7 bases between. The V call is TRBV30, the J call TRBJ1-1; a weak D match, TRBD1 (5 bases). Sequencing was done on a sample of tumor tissue from Merkel cell carcinoma. This sequence originates from a human donor with Merkel cell carcinoma. This chain's CDR3 is CAWSGGTTEAFF. Here the CDR3 DNA reads TGTGCCTGGAGTGGCGGGACCACTGAAGCTTTCTTT. The entire variable domain, with the rest obtained from reference TRBV30 and TRBJ1-1, is as follows: SQTIHQWPATLVQPVGSPLSLECTVEGTSNPNLYWYRQAAGRGLQLLFYSVGIGQISSEVPQNLSASRPQDRQFILSSKKLLLSDSGFYLCAWSGGTTEAFFGQGTRLTVV.